This TCR beta chain came from a study of preoperative IRX-2 immunotherapy in early breast cancer. As for treatment: preoperative locoregional IRX-2 cytokine immunotherapy. Preoperative locoregional IRX-2 cytokine immunotherapy was tested in the phase Ib source study. The assay was immunoSEQ multiplex PCR, and TCRdb's table has in-frame clones only and misses some. The repertoire has about 24,000 clones, around 90% of them found once; the top ten carry 28%. The source was tumor tissue, collected after IRX-2 immunotherapy. The TCR sequence derives from a human donor with breast cancer.

This CDR3 is CATSRAEAGGGTGELFF. The CDR3, as DNA: TGTGCCACCAGCAGAGCCGAGGCGGGGGGAGGGACCGGGGAGCTGTTTTTT. This sequence joins TRBV15 and TRBJ2-2; TRBD2 aligns across 8 bases. The CDR3 covers 17 residues. V dropped 1 base and J dropped 5; count of bases not matched to a gene: 9. Germline V gives CDR1 LNHNV, CDR2 YYDKDF (reference sequence).